A selection of T cell receptor beta chains follows, all from one sample in a study of patients and donors after allogeneic stem cell transplantation. TCRdb passed the RT-PCR reads through MiXCR, listing each CDR3 protein once. This table holds about 960,000 distinct CDR3 sequences, roughly 17% found once. The sequencing sample was made of blood, either unsorted or a sorted T cell fraction (not recorded which). These receptors all come from a human donor who was either an allogeneic HSCT recipient or a stem cell or donor lymphocyte infusion donor (not recorded which). It is not recorded whose cells these are; they may come from a transplant donor. CDR3s include the opening cysteine and the closing phenylalanine or tryptophan. The D gene is left open where the match is weak. Clone size is not always given. Where it is, it says once, few, many or a class for expanded clones.

>.|TRBJ2-2|TRBD2|TRBV10-3
TGTGCCATCAGTGAACTAGCGGCCCCCCGGGAGCTGTTTTTT
CAISELAAPRELFF
>.|TRBJ2-7|.|TRBV29-1
TGCAGCGTTGAAGATGAGGCAGGGGAAGTTTACGAGCAGTACTTC
CSVEDEAGEVYEQYF
>.|TRBJ2-7|TRBD2|TRBV11-3
TGTGCCGCTCGGGGAGCGGGGGGTCCCTACGAGCAGTACTTC
CAARGAGGPYEQYF
>many|TRBJ2-7|.|TRBV7-8
TGTGCCAGCAGCTCGGAACACTTCTACGAGCAGTACTTC
CASSSEHFYEQYF
>few|TRBJ2-2|TRBD1|TRBV6-1
TGTGCCAGCAGAGGGGACAGAGGATCCGGGGAGCTGTTTTTT
CASRGDRGSGELFF
>.|TRBJ2-5|.|TRBV7-3
TGTGCCAGCAGCTTATGGGGAGAGCAAGAGACCCAGTACTTC
CASSLWGEQETQYF
>.|TRBJ2-2|.|TRBV7-8
TGTGCCAGCAGCTTAGAGAGGGTTGGAAACGGGGAGCTGTTTTTT
CASSLERVGNGELFF
>.|TRBJ2-5|.|TRBV15
TGTGCCACCAGCAGAGCCCCGGTGGGGCAAGAGACCCAGTACTTC
CATSRAPVGQETQYF
>few|TRBJ1-2|.|TRBV12-3/TRBV12-4
TGTGCCAGCAGCCCCAGGGAAGACTATGGCTACACCTTC
CASSPREDYGYTF
>few|TRBJ1-1|TRBD1|TRBV5-1
TGCGCCAGCAGCGGACTGGGGACAGGCCCCACTGAAGCTTTCTTT
CASSGLGTGPTEAFF
>many|TRBJ1-5|.|TRBV4-1
TGCGCCAGCAGCCAAGATCTGAATAGCAATCAGCCCCAGCATTTT
CASSQDLNSNQPQHF
>.|TRBJ2-5|TRBD2|TRBV12-3/TRBV12-4
TGTGCCAGCAGTTTTCTGTGGCTAGCGGAGAAAGAGACCCAGTACTTC
CASSFLWLAEKETQYF
>once|TRBJ2-3|.|TRBV20-1
TGCAGTGCTGACGGAACAGATACGCAGTATTTT
CSADGTDTQYF
>few|TRBJ2-7|.|TRBV20-1
TGCAGTGCTATAGGCACCGTAAACGAGCAGTACTTC
CSAIGTVNEQYF
>few|TRBJ2-5|.|TRBV5-1
TGCGCCAGCAGCTCATCCCAACCGCGGGTAGAGACCCAGTACTTC
CASSSSQPRVETQYF
>.|TRBJ1-1|.|TRBV6-2/TRBV6-3
TGTGCCAGCACGTCGGGTGGCACTGAAGCTTTCTTT
CASTSGGTEAFF
>.|TRBJ2-3|TRBD2|TRBV7-8
TGTGCCAGCAGCCCATACCCGACTACCGCGGGAGATACGCAGAATTTT
CASSPYPTTAGDTQNF
>few|TRBJ2-4|.|TRBV5-6
TGTGCCAGCAGCTTGACAGGTCAAAACATTCAGTACTTC
CASSLTGQNIQYF
>.|TRBJ1-1|.|TRBV18
TGTGCCAGCTCACACAGCGACACTAACACTGAAGCTTTCTTT
CASSHSDTNTEAFF
>.|TRBJ2-7|.|TRBV5-1
TGCGCCAGCAGCTTGTCCGGGACTGACCCCTACGAGCAGTACTTC
CASSLSGTDPYEQYF
>.|TRBJ2-1|TRBD1|TRBV2
TGTGCCAGAGAGGGACAGCGGAACAATGAGCAGTTCTTC
CAREGQRNNEQFF
>few|TRBJ2-1|.|TRBV3-1
TGTGCCAGCAGCCAGCAGAGCCCGGACGGGACCAATGAGCAGTTCTTC
CASSQQSPDGTNEQFF
>few|TRBJ2-5|.|TRBV7-7
TGTGCTAGCAGCCCAGGAACGGAGTACCAAGAGACCCAGTACTTC
CASSPGTEYQETQYF
>.|TRBJ2-1|.|TRBV18
TGTGCCAGCTCACCGAGCCAGGGACACAATGAGCAGTTCTTC
CASSPSQGHNEQFF
>.|TRBJ2-7|.|TRBV5-1
TGCGCCAGCAGCGGGGACAGTCGCGGGAGAGATATCCCCTACGAGCAGTACTTC
CASSGDSRGRDIPYEQYF
>.|TRBJ2-2|.|TRBV6-2/TRBV6-3
TGTGCCAGCAGTTCCAGCCTATTAGGCACCGGGGAGCTGTTTTTT
CASSSSLLGTGELFF
>.|TRBJ1-5|TRBD1|TRBV29-1
TGCAGCGTTTACCTTACAGGGGTGGGCAATCAGCCCCAGCATTTT
CSVYLTGVGNQPQHF
>.|TRBJ1-5|TRBD1|TRBV12-3/TRBV12-4
TGTGCCAGCAGTTTGACAGGGAAAAATCAGCCCCAGCATTTT
CASSLTGKNQPQHF
>.|TRBJ2-7|.|TRBV3-1
TGTGCCAGCAGCCGAGGAGTTTGGCAGTACTTC
CASSRGVWQYF
>few|TRBJ1-2|TRBD1|TRBV2
TGTGCCAGCAGTGGGAGACGGACAGGGAGCTATGGCTACACCTTC
CASSGRRTGSYGYTF
>many|TRBJ2-2|TRBD2|TRBV12-3/TRBV12-4
TGTGCCAGCAGTCCTAGACTAGCGGGAGACACCGGGGAGCTGTTTTTT
CASSPRLAGDTGELFF
>few|TRBJ2-5|TRBD2|TRBV4-2
TGTGCCAGCAGCCCCTCTAGCGGCCGAGGTGAGACCCAGTACTTC
CASSPSSGRGETQYF
>.|TRBJ2-5|.|TRBV4-1
TGCGCCAGCAGCCAAGATTCGAAGGGACTCCAAGAGACCCAGTACTTC
CASSQDSKGLQETQYF
>few|TRBJ2-7|.|TRBV7-3
TGTGCCAGCAGCCCGATATTAGACAGACACCACTACGAGCAGTACTTC
CASSPILDRHHYEQYF
>once|TRBJ1-2|.|TRBV27
TGTGCCAGCAGTTTAGGGGGGCCGTACAACTATGGCTACACCTTC
CASSLGGPYNYGYTF